A selection of T cell receptor beta chains follows, all from one sample in a study of shared clonotypes between healthy human individuals. The assay was immunoSEQ multiplex PCR, and TCRdb's table has in-frame clones only and misses some. The sample consists of roughly 490,000 clones, less than 80% of them appearing once. Sample: PBMCs. These receptors all stem from a woman between 40 and 55 years old in good health. Some clones in this sample may be carry-over from other donors' samples. The conserved cysteine and the conserved F or W are not part of the CDR3 here. Clone size is not always given. Where it is, it says once, few, many or a class for expanded clones.

cdr3_length: 16; clone_size: .; v_call: TRBV27; cdr3_aa: ASSYYSGEAISTDTQY
cdr3_length: 13; clone_size: once; v_call: TRBV28; cdr3_aa: ASSPSGASRYEQY
cdr3_length: 13; clone_size: .; v_call: TRBV7-9; cdr3_aa: ASSLGSGPTDTQY
cdr3_length: 12; clone_size: .; v_call: TRBV7-9; cdr3_aa: ASNYQGVQETQY
cdr3_length: 13; clone_size: .; v_call: TRBV5-1; cdr3_aa: ASSSGTYKNTEAF
cdr3_length: 12; clone_size: .; v_call: TRBV6-1; cdr3_aa: ASNPDRTSYEQY
cdr3_length: 12; clone_size: .; v_call: TRBV15; cdr3_aa: ATSRQLRSGELF
cdr3_length: 10; clone_size: .; v_call: TRBV9; cdr3_aa: ASSPGGYEQY
cdr3_length: 13; clone_size: .; v_call: TRBV11-2; cdr3_aa: ASSRPGLRKDEQY
cdr3_length: 14; clone_size: .; v_call: TRBV27; cdr3_aa: ASSLSGTGGWETQY
cdr3_length: 9; clone_size: .; v_call: TRBV7-2; cdr3_aa: ASSLGSYAF
cdr3_length: 16; clone_size: .; v_call: TRBV18; cdr3_aa: ASSIQSGSWRNTGELF
cdr3_length: 13; clone_size: .; v_call: TRBV5-5; cdr3_aa: ASSPRRGGGTEAF
cdr3_length: 13; clone_size: .; v_call: TRBV27; cdr3_aa: ASNMGQGLTDTQY
cdr3_length: 14; clone_size: many; v_call: TRBV5-4; cdr3_aa: ASSPWTSGEQETQY
cdr3_length: 13; clone_size: .; v_call: TRBV6-5; cdr3_aa: ASSYSPGRGEKLF
cdr3_length: 10; clone_size: .; v_call: TRBV6-1; cdr3_aa: ASSGDSYGYT
cdr3_length: 9; clone_size: .; v_call: TRBV6-6; cdr3_aa: ASSYSDTQY
cdr3_length: 12; clone_size: .; v_call: TRBV5-4; cdr3_aa: ASSPRLAGETQY
cdr3_length: 11; clone_size: .; v_call: TRBV27; cdr3_aa: ASGWRGSGPQH
cdr3_length: 15; clone_size: .; v_call: TRBV11-2; cdr3_aa: ASSPPWDSRNLQEQY
cdr3_length: 12; clone_size: many; v_call: TRBV5-1; cdr3_aa: ASSLQGAGETQY
cdr3_length: 15; clone_size: few; v_call: TRBV4-1; cdr3_aa: ASSPRGKLAGAFTQY